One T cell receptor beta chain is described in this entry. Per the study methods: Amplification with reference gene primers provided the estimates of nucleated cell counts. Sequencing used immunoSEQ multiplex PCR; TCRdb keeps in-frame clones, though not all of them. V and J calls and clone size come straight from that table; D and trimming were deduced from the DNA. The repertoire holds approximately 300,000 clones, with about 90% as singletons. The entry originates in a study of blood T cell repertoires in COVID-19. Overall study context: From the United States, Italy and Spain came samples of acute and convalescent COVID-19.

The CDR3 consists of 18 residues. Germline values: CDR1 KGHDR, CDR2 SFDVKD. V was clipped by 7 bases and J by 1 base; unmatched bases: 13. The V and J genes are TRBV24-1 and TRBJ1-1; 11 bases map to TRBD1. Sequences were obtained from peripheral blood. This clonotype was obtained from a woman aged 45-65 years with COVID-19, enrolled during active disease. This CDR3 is CATRPGQGVFGRNTEAFF. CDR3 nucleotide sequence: TGTGCCACCAGGCCGGGACAGGGGGTTTTCGGGCGGAACACTGAAGCTTTCTTT.